The clone carrying this T cell receptor (beta chain) has more than one count but fewer than ten. Its antigen remains unidentified. What was sequenced were expressed TCRB transcripts, since all of the isolated RNA had been reverse transcribed. The data were produced by immunoSEQ multiplex PCR, yet TCRdb's version contains in-frame clones alone and is incomplete. The sample records some 900,000 clones, 15% to 20% being singletons. CDR1 SNHLY and CDR2 FYNNEI come from the germline V gene. CDR3 size: 15 residues. V gave up 6 bases and J gave up 5 bases; unmatched junction bases: 5. The data are from a study of beta chain features in type 1 diabetes. About the research overall: Age, gender and cell yields were similar between patients and healthy donors.

The study, taken as a whole, reports: TCRB CDR3 length was moderately but significantly reduced in all four CD4+ subsets of Type 1 diabetes patients. Within patients, naive, central memory and Treg TCRB repertoires seemed more similar than within healthy donors.

Sample: naive CD4+ T cells from blood. The V gene is TRBV2, the J gene TRBJ2-5; TRBD2 aligns across 14 bases. This TCR was sampled from a woman under 30 in good health. CDR3 DNA: TGTGCCAGCAGAGGGACTAGCGGGAGTCATGAGACCCAGTACTTC. Its translation is CASRGTSGSHETQYF.